This T cell receptor beta chain was retrieved from a study of cytomegalovirus exposure and HLA in healthy donors. Note on this clone: Its cognate antigen is unknown.

Study conclusions and caveats: It was reported that TCR beta sequences correctly inferred the HLA-A and HLA-B alleles for most subjects. Later analysis suggested most CMV-associated TCR beta chains were HLA-restricted. Several of the most significant clusters appeared linked to common viral pathogens, based on a later analysis.

Primers included in the PCR were 60 Vbeta and 13 Jbeta primers. Assay used: immunoSEQ multiplex PCR; TCRdb lists only in-frame clones, some missing. The profile shows 130,000 or so clones, 80% of them singletons. The sequencing input was PBMCs. The origin of this receptor is a man in his thirties or forties in good health and CMV-seronegative.

DNA for the CDR3: TGTGCCAGCAGGGAGGGAGACTATGGCTACACCTTC. Its translation is CASREGDYGYTF. V is TRBV5-4 and J is TRBJ1-2; D remains ambiguous. The germline V gene encodes CDR1 SGHNT and CDR2 YYREEE (reference sequence). Trimming cost V 5 bases and J 3 bases, with 8 bases left between them. The CDR3 covers 12 residues.